Listed below are T cell receptor beta chains from one sample, sequenced in a study of T cells in Graves' hyperthyroidism and ophthalmopathy. One entry per CDR3 protein, called by TCRdb with MiXCR from the multiplex PCR reads. The table includes 490,000 or so distinct CDR3 sequences, around 43% detected once. Sequencing used peripheral blood or thyroid tissue (not recorded which). These receptors originate from an adult woman with Graves' disease, either hyperthyroidism or ophthalmopathy (not recorded which). The CDR3 runs from the conserved cysteine through the conserved F or W. D genes are given only for firm matches. Size values are once, few and many counts, or a class for expanded clones, and some rows have none.

CASSSTLGRVQPQHF TGTGCCAGCAGTTCGACTCTAGGAAGAGTTCAGCCCCAGCATTTT . TRBJ1-5 many TRBV2 15
CSARAPDSMNTEAFF TGCAGTGCTAGAGCGCCGGACAGCATGAACACTGAAGCTTTCTTT . TRBJ1-1 . TRBV20-1 15
CASSLSGTAIEKLFF TGTGCCAGCAGCTTGAGTGGGACAGCTATCGAAAAACTGTTTTTT TRBD1 TRBJ1-4 . TRBV7-8 15
CASAPGGGVRMNTEAFF TGTGCCAGTGCCCCTGGTGGGGGTGTAAGGATGAACACTGAAGCTTTCTTT . TRBJ1-1 many TRBV19 17
CASSPLGNEQYF TGTGCCAGCAGCCCCCTGGGAAACGAGCAGTACTTC . TRBJ2-7 many TRBV11-1 12
CATRTGRGGRANYGYTF TGTGCCACCAGAACTGGACGAGGGGGCCGGGCGAACTATGGCTACACCTTC TRBD1 TRBJ1-2 once TRBV15 17
CASSFFDGRADGYTF TGTGCCAGCAGTTTCTTCGACGGCCGGGCTGATGGCTACACCTTC . TRBJ1-2 . TRBV12-3/TRBV12-4 15
CASSPGTGLKETQYF TGCGCCAGCAGCCCCGGGACAGGGTTGAAGGAGACCCAGTACTTC TRBD1 TRBJ2-5 many TRBV5-1 15
CATRQGPNYGYTF TGTGCCACTCGACAGGGCCCTAACTATGGCTACACCTTC TRBD1 TRBJ1-2 many TRBV6-5 13
CASSLVPSGRNTGELFF TGTGCCAGCAGCTTAGTGCCTAGCGGGAGGAACACCGGGGAGCTGTTTTTT TRBD2 TRBJ2-2 few TRBV11-2 17
CASRRGSPTDTEAFF TGCGCCAGCAGGCGTGGTTCGCCAACCGACACTGAAGCTTTCTTT . TRBJ1-1 . TRBV5-1 15
CSAAPPSGRGTGELFF TGCAGTGCTGCCCCTCCTAGCGGGAGGGGTACCGGGGAGCTGTTTTTT TRBD2 TRBJ2-2 . TRBV20-1 16
CSARTPRGPSGNTIYF TGCAGTGCTAGAACACCTCGCGGTCCCTCTGGAAACACCATATATTTT . TRBJ1-3 many TRBV20-1 16
CASSLRGPTDTQYF TGTGCCAGCAGCTTACGTGGACCCACAGATACGCAGTATTTT . TRBJ2-3 once TRBV7-2 14
CASSVGGGSGQPQHF TGTGCCAGCAGCGTAGGTGGAGGGTCGGGCCAGCCCCAGCATTTT . TRBJ1-5 . TRBV9 15
CATSTRDRGELFF TGTGCCACCAGCACCCGGGACAGGGGGGAGCTGTTTTTT TRBD1 TRBJ2-2 . TRBV15 13
CASSIRLGVETQYF TGTGCTAGCAGCATCAGGCTTGGGGTCGAGACCCAGTACTTC . TRBJ2-5 . TRBV7-7 14
CASSLIRLAGVGYEQYF TGTGCCAGCAGCTTAATTCGGTTAGCGGGAGTTGGCTACGAGCAGTACTTC TRBD2 TRBJ2-7 once TRBV7-3 17
CSARPTSGRQTDTQYF TGCAGTGCTAGACCCACTAGCGGGAGGCAAACAGATACGCAGTATTTT TRBD2 TRBJ2-3 . TRBV20-1 16
CATHGLVVQETQYF TGTGCCACCCACGGACTAGTCGTACAGGAGACCCAGTACTTC TRBD2 TRBJ2-5 few TRBV2 14
CATSRGLLASGTDTQYF TGTGCCACCAGCAGGGGACTTCTCGCCTCTGGCACAGATACGCAGTATTTT . TRBJ2-3 few TRBV15 17
CSVGQGGLDQPQHF TGCAGCGTTGGGCAGGGAGGACTAGATCAGCCCCAGCATTTT . TRBJ1-5 many TRBV29-1 14
CAWRGGSVEAFF TGTGCCTGGAGGGGGGGATCTGTTGAAGCTTTCTTT . TRBJ1-1 . TRBV30 12
CASRSPAGGQETQYF TGTGCCAGCAGATCCCCAGCGGGAGGCCAAGAGACCCAGTACTTC TRBD2 TRBJ2-5 . TRBV5-1 15
CASSTYRDGDYGYTF TGTGCCAGCAGTACATACAGGGACGGAGACTATGGCTACACCTTC . TRBJ1-2 few TRBV28 15
CASSWRPNTGELFF TGTGCCAGCAGTTGGCGGCCTAACACCGGGGAGCTGTTTTTT . TRBJ2-2 . TRBV6-5 14
CASSYRTVGDEQYF TGTGCCAGCAGTTACAGGACAGTTGGGGACGAGCAGTACTTC . TRBJ2-7 many TRBV6-5 14
CASKRGGGGQPQHF TGTGCCAGCAAGAGGGGTGGGGGTGGTCAGCCCCAGCATTTT . TRBJ1-5 . TRBV2 14
CASSFPGTGVGNTIYF TGTGCCAGCAGCTTCCCGGGGACAGGGGTGGGAAACACCATATATTTT TRBD1 TRBJ1-3 . TRBV11-2 16
CASSHEAGRPGANVLTF TGTGCCAGCAGTCACGAGGCGGGCAGGCCTGGGGCCAACGTCCTGACTTTC . TRBJ2-6 . TRBV6-6 17
CSVVVSGRGEKLFF TGCAGCGTTGTAGTCAGCGGGAGGGGTGAAAAACTGTTTTTT . TRBJ1-4 . TRBV29-1 14
CASSMDRDTEAFF TGCGCCAGCAGCATGGACAGGGACACTGAAGCTTTCTTT TRBD1 TRBJ1-1 few TRBV5-1 13
CSVQGDANTEAFF TGCAGCGTTCAGGGCGACGCGAACACTGAAGCTTTCTTT . TRBJ1-1 few TRBV29-1 13
CASRPQYGYTF TGTGCCAGCAGGCCGCAATATGGCTACACCTTC . TRBJ1-2 . TRBV2 11
CSASGTGNEQFF TGCAGTGCTAGCGGGACAGGAAATGAGCAGTTCTTC TRBD1 TRBJ2-1 . TRBV20-1 12
CASSGQLFSQPQHF TGTGCCAGCTCGGGACAGCTCTTTTCGCAGCCCCAGCATTTT TRBD1 TRBJ1-5 . TRBV2 14
CASNVQGWNTGELFF TGTGCCAGCAATGTCCAGGGATGGAACACCGGGGAGCTGTTTTTT . TRBJ2-2 many TRBV6-6 15
CARAQSGRAGANVLTF TGTGCTAGAGCCCAAAGCGGGAGGGCTGGGGCCAACGTCCTGACTTTC TRBD2 TRBJ2-6 . TRBV2 16
CSARAQGGIGYTF TGCAGTGCTAGAGCCCAGGGAGGTATTGGCTACACCTTC . TRBJ1-2 few TRBV20-1 13
CAISESGGNTIYF TGTGCCATCAGTGAGTCGGGTGGAAACACCATATATTTT . TRBJ1-3 . TRBV10-3 13